This T cell receptor (beta chain) was profiled in a study of T cell changes during pregnancy in multiple sclerosis. The method was immunoSEQ multiplex PCR; TCRdb's version includes in-frame clones alone and lacks a portion of them. The data contain tens of thousands of clones, 91% of them singletons. Germline CDR1 reads SGHTA; CDR2 reads FQGNSA. The CDR3 runs to 15 residues. Trimming removed 5 bases from V and 6 bases from J; junction bases left unmatched: 9. The sequence came from a female donor in good health, enrolled as a control in a pregnancy study. The material sequenced was peripheral blood, taken after pregnancy. This sequence joins TRBV7-2 and TRBJ2-3; TRBD1 aligns across 9 bases. The DNA of the CDR3 is TGTGCCAGCAGCCCCCCGACAGGGGGTGGGGATACGCAGTATTTT. Its translation is CASSPPTGGGDTQYF.